This T cell receptor beta chain was retrieved from a study of blood T cell repertoires in COVID-19. Study in general: Collection of acute and convalescent COVID-19 samples took place in the United States, Italy and Spain. The analysed material was cDNA or gDNA that came from T cells, B-cell-depleted T cells, or PBMCs.

This clone was found once. Germline CDR1 is SEHNR and CDR2 is FQNEAQ (reference sequence). With 10 bases removed from V and 8 bases from J, the gap between germline ends came to 9 bases. CDR3 length: 10 residues. How the authors handled the data: Amplified reference gene primers provided the basis for estimating nucleated cell counts. The repertoire was sequenced with immunoSEQ multiplex PCR; TCRdb's copy has only in-frame clones and lacks some. The DNA was the basis for D and trimming; V, J and clone size are from that table. Of some 700,000 clones listed, 80% to 90% were seen once; the top ten hold roughly 0.26%.

The chain couples TRBV7-9 to TRBJ2-1; no definite D call. Sequenced sample: peripheral blood. This receptor was identified in a woman younger than 35 with acute or convalescent COVID-19. This chain's CDR3 is CATEKDEQFF. For the CDR3, the DNA is TGTGCCACGGAGAAAGATGAGCAGTTCTTC.